Following are 26 T cell receptor beta chains from one sample sequenced in a study of blood T cell repertoires in COVID-19. Data came from immunoSEQ multiplex PCR; TCRdb stores just in-frame clones and leaves some out. The sample has almost 250,000 clones, roughly 90% seen once. Sequenced sample: PBMCs or T cells enriched from blood (not recorded which). These receptors came from a woman aged 25 to 39 who had recovered from COVID-19.

DNA for the CDR3: TGTGCCAGCAGACAGGCGAGGGATACGCAGTATTTT. This gives the protein CASRQARDTQYF. V usage is TRBV27 and J usage is TRBJ2-3; D is perhaps TRBD1 (5 bases). Deletions cut 6 bases from V and 6 bases from J, with 10 bases between. Germline V lookup: CDR1 MNHEY, CDR2 SMNVEV (reference sequence). This CDR3 has 12 amino acids.

The V call is TRBV7-2, the J call TRBJ1-1, with no clear D. The CDR3 length is 14 residues. Germline-derived CDR1 and CDR2 are SGHTA and FQGNSA. Trimming took off 2 bases at V and 2 bases at J, with 9 bases between the two ends. The CDR3, as DNA: TGTGCCAGCAGCTTATCGCCAGTAAACACTGAAGCTTTCTTT. Its translation: CASSLSPVNTEAFF.

This clone turned up a few times. This sequence joins TRBV3-1 (or the pseudogene TRBV3-2) and TRBJ2-1; D unresolved. This CDR3 spans 14 amino acids. Trimming pared 1 base from V and 3 bases from J, leaving 7 bases between. Germline V gene lookup returns CDR1 LGHDT and CDR2 YNNKEL (reference sequence). The chain's CDR3 is CASSQVNLYNEQFF. The CDR3 bases are TGTGCCAGCAGCCAAGTAAATCTCTACAATGAGCAGTTCTTC.

The chain is built from TRBV5-5 and TRBJ1-2; 10 nucleotides match TRBD1. This CDR3 has 15 amino acids. The junction had 11 bases not matched to a gene; V was cut back by 3 bases and J by 9 bases. Per germline, CDR1 SGHKS and CDR2 YYEKEE (reference sequence). CDR3 protein: CASSSTFGTGVSYTF. The CDR3 region has the DNA TGTGCCAGCAGCTCCACTTTCGGGACAGGGGTTAGCTACACCTTC.

The chain employs TRBV6-5 and TRBJ2-1; 10 nucleotides match TRBD2. V dropped 0 bases and J dropped 8; count of bases not matched to a gene: 7. Germline V lookup: CDR1 MNHEY, CDR2 SVGAGI. This CDR3 has 16 amino acids. The DNA for the CDR3 is TGTGCCAGCAGTTACTCGAAACTAGCGGGATTTGATGAGCAGTTCTTC. It yields the protein CASSYSKLAGFDEQFF.

This sequence joins TRBV27 and TRBJ2-1, with TRBD1 matching over 7 bases. Germline-derived CDR1 and CDR2 are MNHEY and SMNVEV (reference sequence). Trimming at V came to 3 bases and at J to 4 bases, leaving 3 bases not matched to a gene. The CDR3 covers 14 residues. The CDR3: CASSLGQLYNEQFF. The CDR3 nucleotides are TGTGCCAGCAGTTTGGGACAGCTATACAATGAGCAGTTCTTC.

The V call is TRBV30, the J call TRBJ1-6; 8 bases match TRBD1. The length of the CDR3 is 13 residues. Losses at the gene ends were 5 bases for V and 10 bases for J; bases not matched to a gene: 7. Germline V CDR1 and CDR2: GTSNPN, SVGIG (reference sequence). The CDR3 sequence: CAWGTGGGSPLHF. The CDR3 DNA follows: TGTGCCTGGGGGACAGGAGGTGGGTCACCCCTCCACTTT.

The count of this clone is one. The chain is built from TRBV2 and TRBJ1-1, with TRBD1 identical over 9 bases. CDR1 SNHLY and CDR2 FYNNEI come from the germline V gene. The CDR3 runs to 13 residues. J was trimmed by 5 bases and V by 7 bases; bases with no gene match: 5. DNA of the CDR3: TGTGCCAGCAAAGCGGACAGGGGAACTGAAGCTTTCTTT. The encoded protein is CASKADRGTEAFF.

The genes are TRBV19 and TRBJ1-5; TRBD1 aligns across 11 bases. The V gene's germline CDR1 is LNHDA and CDR2 SQIVND (reference sequence). After removal of 6 bases from V and 6 bases from J, the junction contained 4 bases not matched to a gene. This CDR3 comprises 14 residues. DNA for the CDR3: TGTGCCAGTAGACGGACAGGGGGCATTCAGCCCCAGCATTTT. As protein: CASRRTGGIQPQHF.

The V call is TRBV6-5, the J call TRBJ2-1; 9 nucleotides agree with TRBD2. Germline V gene lookup returns CDR1 MNHEY and CDR2 SVGAGI. CDR3 length: 15 amino acids. J gave up 5 bases and V 6 bases, and 8 bases lay outside the gene matches. The CDR3 sequence: CASSLSSGAHNEQFF. CDR3 in DNA: TGTGCCAGCAGCCTGTCTAGCGGGGCCCACAATGAGCAGTTCTTC.

The chain is built from TRBV28 and TRBJ2-7; D is possibly TRBD1 (6 bases). Trimming took off 8 bases at V and 5 bases at J, with 22 bases between the two ends. The CDR3 is 15 amino acids. Looked up from germline, CDR1 is MDHEN and CDR2 is SYDVKM. CDR3 coding DNA: TGTGCCAGCCGTACCCAGACAGGCCCTTACGACGAGCAGTACTTC. This encodes CASRTQTGPYDEQYF.

This clone has a single count. The chain couples TRBV27 to TRBJ2-5, with 12 bases matching TRBD2. The germline gives CDR1 MNHEY, CDR2 SMNVEV (reference sequence). Unmatched junction bases numbered 11, after V lost 2 bases and J lost 4 bases. The CDR3 has 18 amino acids. The CDR3 spells CASSLGASGRAFRETQYF. The CDR3 DNA follows: TGTGCCAGCAGTTTAGGGGCTAGCGGGAGGGCCTTTAGAGAGACCCAGTACTTC.

In its sample, this clone was seen once. The chain joins TRBV28 to TRBJ1-2; weak D call: TRBD1 (5 bases). V gave up 3 bases and J gave up 0 bases, with 14 bases separating them. Germline-derived CDR1 and CDR2 are MDHEN and SYDVKM. This CDR3 contains 16 residues. The DNA of the CDR3 is TGTGCCAGCAGTTTCTTAGGGGCCGGAACTAACTATGGCTACACCTTC. Translation gives CASSFLGAGTNYGYTF.

The V gene is TRBV11-1, the J gene TRBJ2-7, with 9 bases that match TRBD1. Trimming cost V 5 bases and J 5 bases; bases outside gene matches: 7. Germline loops: CDR1 SGHAT, CDR2 FQDESV (reference sequence). The CDR3 is 14 amino acids. The CDR3 bases are TGTGCCAGCAGCCGAAGGACAGGGGTTGACGAGCAGTACTTC. Translating gives CASSRRTGVDEQYF.

V is TRBV14 and J is TRBJ1-1; D perhaps matches TRBD1 (5 bases). The CDR3 extends over 13 amino acids. V gave up 4 bases and J gave up 6 bases, with 12 bases separating them. Germline-derived CDR1 and CDR2 are SGHDN and FVKESK. The chain's CDR3 is CASSRRGLAEAFF. DNA of the CDR3: TGTGCCAGCAGCCGGAGGGGCCTGGCTGAAGCTTTCTTT. The variable domain in full, with the rest retrieved from reference TRBV14 and TRBJ1-1, is EAGVTQFPSHSVIEKGQTVTLRCDPISGHDNLYWYRRVMGKEIKFLLHFVKESKQDESGMPNNRFLAERTGGTYSTLKVQPAELEDSGVYFCASSRRGLAEAFFGQGTRLTVV.

The chain recombines TRBV2 with TRBJ1-1; D possibly corresponds to TRBD1 (5 bases). This CDR3 region has 16 residues. V was cut by 6 bases and J by 3 bases, with 20 bases left in between. The germline V gene encodes CDR1 SNHLY and CDR2 FYNNEI. Here the CDR3 reads CASSGGGLGGDTEAFF. CDR3 DNA sequence: TGTGCCAGCAGCGGCGGCGGTCTCGGAGGGGACACTGAAGCTTTCTTT.

This clone was counted once. V and J are TRBV12-1 and TRBJ2-2; the table calls TRBD1, which could not be checked here. TRBV12-1 is recorded as a pseudogene. The CDR3 contains 17 residues. CDR3 bases: TGTGCCAGCTGCTTGGGTGGGGCGCGGCCAGACACCGGGGAGCTGTTTTTT. Residues: CASCLGGARPDTGELFF.

This clone was seen a single time. The rearrangement joins TRBV3-1 (or the pseudogene TRBV3-2) to TRBJ1-3, with 7 bases identical to TRBD1. The germline gives CDR1 LGHDT, CDR2 YNNKEL (reference sequence). The CDR3 sequence is 15 residues long. V lost 3 bases, J lost 4 bases, and 6 bases stayed unmatched. This CDR3 reads CASSHMDRLGNTIYF. The CDR3 region has the DNA TGTGCCAGCAGCCATATGGACAGGCTAGGAAACACCATATATTTT.

The rearrangement uses TRBV2 and TRBJ1-2; D unresolved. Germline V gene sequence: CDR1 SNHLY, CDR2 FYNNEI. Trimming stripped 1 base from V and 2 bases from J, with 11 bases between. The CDR3 is 15 residues long. CDR3 region: CASSEVIGANYGYTF. Here the CDR3 DNA reads TGTGCCAGCAGTGAAGTGATTGGAGCGAACTATGGCTACACCTTC. Complete variable domain (other parts from reference TRBV2 and TRBJ1-2): EPEVTQTPSHQVTQMGQEVILRCVPISNHLYFYWYRQILGQKVEFLVSFYNNEISEKSEIFDDQFSVERPDGSNFTLKIRSTKLEDSAMYFCASSEVIGANYGYTFGSGTRLTVV.

About this clone: This CDR3 is missing its conserved last phenylalanine or tryptophan, likely due to a read error. Because the CDR3's place on the DNA is in doubt, the DNA is left out and the CDR3 is given as listed by TCRdb. The CDR3 loop reads CAWVPMDIPLRKV. V usage is TRBV30 and J usage is TRBJ1-2; the table names TRBD1, a call not compared with the DNA. The CDR3 has 13 amino acids, counting both end residues. Per the germline V gene, CDR1 is GTSNPN and CDR2 is SVGIG (reference sequence).

The chain has TRBV5-6 and TRBJ2-2, with a weak D call TRBD2 (6 bases). Germline V gives CDR1 SGHDT, CDR2 YYEEEE. The CDR3 totals 17 residues. V lost 1 base and J lost 4, with 17 bases in between. The CDR3: CASSLMGGTSLTGELFF. DNA for the CDR3: TGTGCCAGCAGCTTGATGGGCGGGACTTCCCTCACCGGGGAGCTGTTTTTT.

This clone has a single count. This chain links TRBV3-1 (or the pseudogene TRBV3-2) with TRBJ1-1; TRBD1 agrees at 7 bases. Per germline, CDR1 LGHDT and CDR2 YNNKEL (reference sequence). The CDR3 loop spans 16 amino acids. The ends lost 7 bases at V and 1 base at J; junction bases unmatched: 12. Here the CDR3 reads CASTSSRGLSNTEAFF. The CDR3 DNA follows: TGTGCCAGCACCTCCTCAAGGGGGCTATCGAACACTGAAGCTTTCTTT.

The table lists this clone with a count of one. CDR3 residues: CSVTLAGVGTEAFF. Written as DNA, the CDR3 is TGCAGCGTTACCCTGGCAGGGGTTGGCACTGAAGCTTTCTTT. V usage is TRBV29-1 and J usage is TRBJ1-1; perhaps TRBD1 as D (6 bases). Looked up from germline, CDR1 is SQVTM and CDR2 is ANQGSEA. The CDR3 has 14 amino acids. With 5 bases removed from V and 4 bases from J, the gap between germline ends came to 17 bases.

This chain joins TRBV29-1 and TRBJ1-2; 7 bases are a match to TRBD1. CDR1 SQVTM and CDR2 ANQGSEA come from the germline V gene. V lost 6 bases and J lost 4; bases outside the gene matches: 11. There are 14 residues in the CDR3. In DNA form, the CDR3 reads TGCAGCGTCCCAAAATCCGGGACAGTCTATGGCTACACCTTC. Translation gives CSVPKSGTVYGYTF.

The chain carries TRBV5-6 and TRBJ1-2; no definite D call. This CDR3 region has 15 residues. CDR1 is SGHDT and CDR2 is YYEEEE in the germline V gene. V gave up 1 base and J gave up 3 bases, with 13 bases separating them. The CDR3 DNA sequence: TGTGCCAGCAGCTTGCATCCGGGATACGACTATGGCTACACCTTC. The encoded protein is CASSLHPGYDYGYTF.

This chain's CDR3 is CSASGGTSGTPSTDTQYF. The CDR3 nucleotides are TGCAGTGCTAGTGGTGGGACTAGCGGGACCCCGAGCACAGATACGCAGTATTTT. The J gene is TRBJ2-3, the V gene TRBV20-1; 13 bases match TRBD2. Losses at the gene ends were 3 bases for V and 0 bases for J; bases not matched to a gene: 9. This CDR3 region has 18 residues. Germline V gives CDR1 DFQATT, CDR2 SNEGSKA (reference sequence).